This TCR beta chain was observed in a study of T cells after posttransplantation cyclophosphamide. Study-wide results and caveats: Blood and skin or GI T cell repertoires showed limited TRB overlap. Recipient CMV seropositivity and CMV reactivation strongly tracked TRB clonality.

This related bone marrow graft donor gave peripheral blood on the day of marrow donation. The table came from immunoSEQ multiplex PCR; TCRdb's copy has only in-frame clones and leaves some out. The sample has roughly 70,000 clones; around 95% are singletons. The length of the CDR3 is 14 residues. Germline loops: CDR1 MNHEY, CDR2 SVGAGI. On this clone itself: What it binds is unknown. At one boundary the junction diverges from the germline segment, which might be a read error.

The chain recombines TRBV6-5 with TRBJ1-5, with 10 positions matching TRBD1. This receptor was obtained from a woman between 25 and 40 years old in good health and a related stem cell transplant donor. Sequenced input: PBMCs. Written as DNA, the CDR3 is TGTACCAGCCGGGACAGGGGCGGCAATCAGCCCCAGCATTTT. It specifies CTSRDRGGNQPQHF.